The clone carrying this TCR beta chain was recorded a few times. The V gene's germline CDR1 is SGHRS and CDR2 YFSETQ. The V gene end was trimmed by 4 bases and the J gene end by 4 bases; junction bases not matched to a gene: 5. The CDR3 is made up of 14 amino acids. The sample comes from a study of cytomegalovirus exposure and HLA in healthy donors. Data came from immunoSEQ multiplex PCR; TCRdb stores just in-frame clones and leaves some out. Altogether fewer than 200,000 clones are present, roughly 89% being singletons, with the ten largest covering about 1.5%. This chain links TRBV5-1 with TRBJ1-2, with 9 bases that match TRBD1. Sequenced sample: PBMCs. This TCR derives from a woman between 25 and 40 years old in good health and CMV-seronegative. CDR3 bases: TGCGCCAGCAGCCTAGGGACAGGGCGCTATGGCTACACCTTC. This gives the protein CASSLGTGRYGYTF.